The 9 T cell receptor beta chains presented below share a single source sample, sequenced in a study of beta chain features in type 1 diabetes. Expressed TCRB transcripts were sequenced, since all the RNA that had been isolated was reverse transcribed. The data were produced by immunoSEQ multiplex PCR, yet TCRdb's version contains in-frame clones alone and is incomplete. The sample has 860,000 or so clones, 15% to 20% seen once. The source material was naive CD4+ T cells from blood. The receptors come from a woman under 30 in good health.

This clone was counted only a few times. V usage is TRBV18 and J usage is TRBJ2-7, with D possibly being TRBD2 (6 bases). CDR1 is KGHSH and CDR2 is LQKENI in the germline V gene. V dropped 4 bases and J dropped 2 bases, with 12 bases sitting between them. The CDR3 contains 14 residues. Here the CDR3 DNA reads TGTGCCAGCTCACGGGGGGACGGGCCCTACGAGCAGTACTTC. Its translation: CASSRGDGPYEQYF.

The J gene is TRBJ2-1, the V gene TRBV5-1, with 7 bases aligning to TRBD1. The CDR3 covers 15 residues. Germline CDR1 is SGHRS and CDR2 is YFSETQ. With 2 bases clipped from V and 4 bases from J, the junction kept 6 bases outside the gene matches. The CDR3: CASSFRDRDYNEQFF. DNA for the CDR3: TGCGCCAGCAGCTTCCGGGACAGAGATTACAATGAGCAGTTCTTC.

This chain connects TRBV2 to TRBJ1-5; 7 bases map to TRBD1. This CDR3 comprises 13 residues. Germline CDR1 is SNHLY and CDR2 is FYNNEI. V gave up 6 bases and J gave up 7 bases; unmatched junction bases: 6. The CDR3 region is CASRGDSGQPQHF. CDR3 nucleotide sequence: TGTGCCAGCAGGGGGGACAGCGGACAGCCCCAGCATTTT.

For this clone: In the same sample, other DNA sequences code for this CDR3. The V gene is TRBV10-3, the J gene TRBJ2-7; TRBD1 matches 7 bases. Germline lookup yields CDR1 ENHRY and CDR2 SYGVKD. This CDR3 has 14 residues. With 4 bases clipped from V and 0 bases from J, the junction kept 3 bases outside the gene matches. This CDR3 reads CAISGTGSSYEQYF. The CDR3 DNA follows: TGTGCCATCAGTGGGACAGGTTCCTCCTACGAGCAGTACTTC.

The table lists this clone with a few counts. The chain has TRBV15 and TRBJ2-1; TRBD2 matches at 7 bases. Unmatched junction bases numbered 2, after V lost 0 bases and J lost 6 bases. Germline V gives CDR1 LNHNV, CDR2 YYDKDF (reference sequence). The CDR3 is 14 residues long. CDR3 loop: CATSRDRLANEQFF. In nucleotides, the CDR3 is TGTGCCACCAGCAGAGATCGACTAGCCAATGAGCAGTTCTTC.

The chain uses TRBV5-1 and TRBJ2-2, with 7 bases identical to TRBD2. CDR1 is SGHRS and CDR2 is YFSETQ in the germline V gene. This CDR3 has 15 residues. J lost 5 bases, V lost 3 bases, and 7 bases had no gene match. The CDR3 DNA reads as TGCGCCAGCAGCTGGGGCGGGAGCGGTACCGGGGAGCTGTTTTTT. Translation gives CASSWGGSGTGELFF.

This chain joins TRBV7-2 and TRBJ2-1; D possibly corresponds to TRBD2 (6 bases). V dropped 2 bases and J dropped 5 bases, with 10 bases sitting between them. The CDR3 has 14 amino acids. Germline V gene lookup returns CDR1 SGHTA and CDR2 FQGNSA. The CDR3 DNA sequence: TGTGCCAGCAGCTTACGGCGGGGTGACAATGAGCAGTTCTTC. Translated, it gives CASSLRRGDNEQFF. The full variable domain, in which reference TRBV7-2 and TRBJ2-1 provide the parts outside the CDR3, is GAGVSQSPSNKVTEKGKDVELRCDPISGHTALYWYRQSLGQGLEFLIYFQGNSAPDKSGLPSDRFSAERTGGSVSTLTIQRTQQEDSAVYLCASSLRRGDNEQFFGPGTRLTVL.

The chain employs TRBV5-4 and TRBJ2-5; D is uncertain. The V end lost 4 bases, the J end lost 2 bases, and 12 bases lay between the germline ends. The CDR3 consists of 14 residues. The germline V gene encodes CDR1 SGHNT and CDR2 YYREEE (reference sequence). The CDR3 is CASSDLSGQETQYF. CDR3 in DNA: TGTGCCAGCAGCGACCTGTCTGGGCAAGAGACCCAGTACTTC.

A few counts support this clone. The chain links TRBV2 to TRBJ1-2, with no clear D. From germline, CDR1 is SNHLY and CDR2 FYNNEI. The CDR3 is 14 residues long. V gave up 4 bases and J gave up 1 base, with 10 bases separating them. The CDR3 is CASSASTVNYGYTF. In nucleotides, the CDR3 is TGTGCCAGCAGTGCATCCACAGTTAACTATGGCTACACCTTC. Together with reference TRBV2 and TRBJ1-2, the CDR3 gives the full variable domain: EPEVTQTPSHQVTQMGQEVILRCVPISNHLYFYWYRQILGQKVEFLVSFYNNEISEKSEIFDDQFSVERPDGSNFTLKIRSTKLEDSAMYFCASSASTVNYGYTFGSGTRLTVV.